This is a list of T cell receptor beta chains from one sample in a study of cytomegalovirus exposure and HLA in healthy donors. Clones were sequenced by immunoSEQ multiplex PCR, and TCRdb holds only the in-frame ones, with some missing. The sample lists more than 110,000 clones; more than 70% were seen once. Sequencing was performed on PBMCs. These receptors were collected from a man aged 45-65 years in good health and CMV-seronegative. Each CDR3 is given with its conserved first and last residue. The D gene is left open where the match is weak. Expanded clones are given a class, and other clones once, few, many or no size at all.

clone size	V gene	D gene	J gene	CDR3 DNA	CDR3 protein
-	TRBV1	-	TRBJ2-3	TGCACCAGCAGCCAAGATTGGCGGACTAGCGTAGTAGATACGCAGTATTTT	CTSSQDWRTSVVDTQYF
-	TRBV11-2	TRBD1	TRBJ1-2	TGTGCCAGCAGCTTATCAGGGGGTATCGGCTACACCTTC	CASSLSGGIGYTF
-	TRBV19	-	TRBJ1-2	TGTGCCAGTAGTATTCCAGGGAATGGCTACACCTTC	CASSIPGNGYTF
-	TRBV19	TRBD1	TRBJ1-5	TGTGCCACCTTGGGGATACAGGGGGCTTCCAATCAGCCCCAGCATTTT	CATLGIQGASNQPQHF
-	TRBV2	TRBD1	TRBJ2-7	TGTGCCAGCAGCGCCTCCAGGACAGGTCTCCGCGAGCAGTACTTC	CASSASRTGLREQYF
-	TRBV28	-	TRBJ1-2	TGTGCCAGCAGTTATCGGGGGTATGGCTACACCTTC	CASSYRGYGYTF
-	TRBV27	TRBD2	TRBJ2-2	TGTGCCAGCAGTTCGCTCCGGGCGGGGGGGCCGATAACCGGGGAGCTGTTTTTT	CASSSLRAGGPITGELFF
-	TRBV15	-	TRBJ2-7	TGTGCCACCCAAGGACAGTCCTACGAGCAGTACTTC	CATQGQSYEQYF
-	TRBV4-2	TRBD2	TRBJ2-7	TGTGCCAGCAGCCTCGGTCCTAGCGGAGCCTCGGAGGACGAGCAGTACTTC	CASSLGPSGASEDEQYF
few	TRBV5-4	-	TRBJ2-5	TGTGCCAGCAGCCATGCGACAGGCGACCCAGGGTCCCAGTACTTC	CASSHATGDPGSQYF
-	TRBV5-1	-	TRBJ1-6	TGCGCCAGCAGCTTGGATCGGGGTCCGCCCCTCCACTTT	CASSLDRGPPLHF
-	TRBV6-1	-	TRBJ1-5	TGTGCCAGCAGTGCGCTAATCAATCAGCCCCAGCATTTT	CASSALINQPQHF
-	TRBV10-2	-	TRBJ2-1	TGCGCCAGCAGTGAGTCTATCCTAGCCCCCTACAATGAGCAGTTCTTC	CASSESILAPYNEQFF
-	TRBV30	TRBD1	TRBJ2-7	TGTGCCTGGGCCGCGTCACAGGGGGCCCGGCCGAAAGCCTACGAGCAGTACTTC	CAWAASQGARPKAYEQYF
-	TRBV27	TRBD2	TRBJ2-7	TGTGCCAGCAGGGCTAGCGGGAACTCCTACGAGCAGTACTTC	CASRASGNSYEQYF
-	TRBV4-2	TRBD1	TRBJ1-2	TGTGCCAGCAGCCCTGAGGACAGGGGGCTCCATGGCTACACCTTC	CASSPEDRGLHGYTF
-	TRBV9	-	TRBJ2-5	TGTGCCAGCAGCCCCACCCCCCTAGCTGGCGAGACCCAGTACTTC	CASSPTPLAGETQYF
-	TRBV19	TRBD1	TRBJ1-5	TGTGCCAGTAGTATTCCTACAGGGGATCATCAGCCCCAGCATTTT	CASSIPTGDHQPQHF
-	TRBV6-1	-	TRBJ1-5	TGTGCCAGCCGGGAAGGAGGGGGTTACAATCAGCCCCAGCATTTT	CASREGGGYNQPQHF
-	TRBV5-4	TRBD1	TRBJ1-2	TGTGCCAGCAGCTTTACAGGACAGGAACCCTACACCTTC	CASSFTGQEPYTF
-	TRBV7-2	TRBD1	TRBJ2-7	TGTGCCAGCAGCATCGACGGGACAGGGATAGACGAGCAGTACTTC	CASSIDGTGIDEQYF
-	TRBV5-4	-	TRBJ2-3	TGTGCCAGCAGCCGACTAATCGGCGGGATCACAGATACGCAGTATTTT	CASSRLIGGITDTQYF
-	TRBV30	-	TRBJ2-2	TGTGCCTGGAGTGTATTGGCGAGGGTCAGCGGGGAGCTGTTTTTT	CAWSVLARVSGELFF
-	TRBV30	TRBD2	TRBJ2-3	TGTGCCTGGAAGTTTACTAGCGGGGTGTCAGCGCAGTATTTT	CAWKFTSGVSAQYF
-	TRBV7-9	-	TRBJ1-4	TGTGCCAGCAGCTCCGCCGGGATTGGATACGAAAAACTGTTTTTT	CASSSAGIGYEKLFF
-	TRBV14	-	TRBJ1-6	TGTGCCAGCAGCCAGGGGGCCGGTAATTCACCCCTCCACTTT	CASSQGAGNSPLHF
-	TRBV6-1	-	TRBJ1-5	TGTGCCAGCACACAGGAGGGAGATCAGCCCCAGCATTTT	CASTQEGDQPQHF
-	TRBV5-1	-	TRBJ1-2	TGCGCCAGCAGCTTGAAGGGGTCAGCGGGCTACACCTTC	CASSLKGSAGYTF
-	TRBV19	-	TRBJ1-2	TGTGCCAGTATGGCGGCTGCCTATGGCTACACCTTC	CASMAAAYGYTF
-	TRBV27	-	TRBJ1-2	TGTGCCAGCAGTTTCGGGGGTTACTATGGCTACACCTTC	CASSFGGYYGYTF
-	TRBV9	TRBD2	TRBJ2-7	TGTGCCAGCAGCCCCCGGATAGCGGGGACCTACGAGCAGTACTTC	CASSPRIAGTYEQYF
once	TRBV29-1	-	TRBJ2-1	TGCAGCGTTGAAAGGGGAGGGGGAAATGAGCAGTTCTTC	CSVERGGGNEQFF
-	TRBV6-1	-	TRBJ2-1	TGTGCCAGCAGTACCTATCCTACGGGGAATGAGCAGTTCTTC	CASSTYPTGNEQFF
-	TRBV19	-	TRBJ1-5	TGTGCCAGTAGCACTGGATTGGAGGGCAATCAGCCCCAGCATTTT	CASSTGLEGNQPQHF
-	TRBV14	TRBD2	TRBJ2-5	TGTGCCAGCAGCCAAGGTCCGACTAGCGGGATGGGGACCCAGTACTTC	CASSQGPTSGMGTQYF
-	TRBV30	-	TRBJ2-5	TGTGCCTGGCGGAGGTTCCAAGAGACCCAGTACTTC	CAWRRFQETQYF
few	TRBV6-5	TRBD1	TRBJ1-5	TGTGCCAGCAGTTACAACAGGGGGCTCGATCAGCCCCAGCATTTT	CASSYNRGLDQPQHF
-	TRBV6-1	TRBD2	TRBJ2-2	TGTGCCAGCAGTGACGCTGCCGCGGGGGGGACCGGGGAGCTGTTTTTT	CASSDAAAGGTGELFF
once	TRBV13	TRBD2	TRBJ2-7	TGTGCCAGCAGCGTAAGGACTAGCGGGAGTGGCGAGCAGTACTTC	CASSVRTSGSGEQYF
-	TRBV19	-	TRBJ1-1	TGTGCCAGTACCAACCCTCGACAGGTCTACGGCAACACTGAAGCTTTCTTT	CASTNPRQVYGNTEAFF
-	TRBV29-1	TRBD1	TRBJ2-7	TGCAGCGCCCGGACAGGGGTCGAGCAGTACTTC	CSARTGVEQYF
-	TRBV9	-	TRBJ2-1	TGTGCCAGCAGCGGTGGGGCTTCCCTCGATGAGCAGTTCTTC	CASSGGASLDEQFF
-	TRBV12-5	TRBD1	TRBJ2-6	TGTGCTAGTGGTGTCACTCGGACAGGACAGTACGGGGCCAACGTCCTGACTTTC	CASGVTRTGQYGANVLTF
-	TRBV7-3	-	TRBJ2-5	TGTGCCAGCAGCTCGGGGAGACAAGAGACCCAGTACTTC	CASSSGRQETQYF
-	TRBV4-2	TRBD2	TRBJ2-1	TGTGCCAGCAGCCCCACTAGCGGGGGGGCCGTGGAGCAGTTCTTC	CASSPTSGGAVEQFF
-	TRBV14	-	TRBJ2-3	TGTGCCAGCAGCCTCCCGGTCACAGATACGCAGTATTTT	CASSLPVTDTQYF
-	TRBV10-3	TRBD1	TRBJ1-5	TGTGCCATCAGTGATTCAGGGGGCAACTATCAGCCCCAGCATTTT	CAISDSGGNYQPQHF
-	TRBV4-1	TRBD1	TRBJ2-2	TGCGCCAGCAGCCTTGGACAGGGTACGATCGGGGAGCTGTTTTTT	CASSLGQGTIGELFF
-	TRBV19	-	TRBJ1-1	TGTGCCAGTAGTATGAAAGGACTCGTCTCTTTCTTT	CASSMKGLVSFF